This T cell receptor beta chain stems from a study of graft-versus-host responses after intestinal transplantation. Notes on the study in general: Early after transplant, HvG declines were associated with peak levels of circulating GvH clones.

Assay: immunoSEQ multiplex PCR; the TCRdb copy retains only in-frame clones and omits some. Of around 97,000 clones detected, 90% to 95% appear once; the ten largest clones hold under 6.5%. Germline CDR1 and CDR2: MNHEY and SMNVEV (reference sequence). The CDR3 is 13 residues long. Trimming left V 6 bases short and J 2 bases short, with 9 bases between. As for this clone: Antigen unknown.

The specimen was unstimulated CD8+ T cells sorted from spleen or lymph node cells, collected before intestinal transplant. This receptor was identified in a human donor who received an intestinal transplant. The chain links TRBV27 to TRBJ2-3; unclear D gene. This chain's CDR3 is CASRVMTTDTQYF. CDR3 bases: TGTGCCAGCAGGGTCATGACCACAGATACGCAGTATTTT.